The text below deals with one T cell receptor beta chain. The antigen is undetermined. Sequencing used immunoSEQ version 4 in survey mode. The table came from immunoSEQ multiplex PCR; TCRdb's copy has only in-frame clones and leaves some out. The sample contains approximately 26,000 clones, around 82% of which appear only once. Lysates of CMV-infected fibroblasts at approximately 9.4 ug/mL stimulated these cells. Memory cells lacking CD40L and CD69 with high CD45RO were sorted. This sample is drawn from a study of persistence of HIV-infected CD4 T cells. Regarding the study as a whole: Compared with CD3/CD28-stimulated cells, CMV- and Gag-responding cells showed lower TCRbeta richness.

V shed 5 bases and J 5 bases; nucleotides not matched to a gene: 7. Germline CDR1 MNHEY, CDR2 SMNVEV (reference sequence). This CDR3 comprises 15 residues. The sequenced sample was CD4+ T cells sorted from PBMCs after roughly 18-hour stimulation, obtained from a patient who received antiretroviral therapy. The sequence was collected from an adult woman with HIV who was CMV-seropositive. V is TRBV27 and J is TRBJ1-4; 8 bases align to TRBD1. The DNA for the CDR3 is TGTGCCAGCAGTCTCCGACAGGGGATAAATGAAAAACTGTTTTTT. Translation gives CASSLRQGINEKLFF.